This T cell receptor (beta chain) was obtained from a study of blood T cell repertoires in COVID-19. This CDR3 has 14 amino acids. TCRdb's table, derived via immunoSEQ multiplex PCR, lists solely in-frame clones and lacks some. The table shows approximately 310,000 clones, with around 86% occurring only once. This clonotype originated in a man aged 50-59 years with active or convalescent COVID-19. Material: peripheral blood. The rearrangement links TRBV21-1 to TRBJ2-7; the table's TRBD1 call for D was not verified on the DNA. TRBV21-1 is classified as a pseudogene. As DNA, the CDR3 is TGTGCCAGCAGCACAGACAGGTACTTCTACGAGCAGTACTTC. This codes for CASSTDRYFYEQYF.